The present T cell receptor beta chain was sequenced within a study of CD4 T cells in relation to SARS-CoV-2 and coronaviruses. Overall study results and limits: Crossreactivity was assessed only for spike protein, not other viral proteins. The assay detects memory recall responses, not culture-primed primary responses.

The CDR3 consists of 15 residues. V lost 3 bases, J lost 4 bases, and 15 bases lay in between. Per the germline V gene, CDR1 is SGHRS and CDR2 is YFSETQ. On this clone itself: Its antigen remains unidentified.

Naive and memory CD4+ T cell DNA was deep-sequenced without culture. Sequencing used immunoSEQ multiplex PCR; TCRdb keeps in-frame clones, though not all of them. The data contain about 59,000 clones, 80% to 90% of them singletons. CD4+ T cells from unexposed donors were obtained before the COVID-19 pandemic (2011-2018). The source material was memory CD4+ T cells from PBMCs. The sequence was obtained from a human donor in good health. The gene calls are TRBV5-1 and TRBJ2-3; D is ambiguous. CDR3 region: CASSSTKGIADTQYF. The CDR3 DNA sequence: TGCGCCAGCAGCTCAACTAAGGGAATCGCAGATACGCAGTATTTT.